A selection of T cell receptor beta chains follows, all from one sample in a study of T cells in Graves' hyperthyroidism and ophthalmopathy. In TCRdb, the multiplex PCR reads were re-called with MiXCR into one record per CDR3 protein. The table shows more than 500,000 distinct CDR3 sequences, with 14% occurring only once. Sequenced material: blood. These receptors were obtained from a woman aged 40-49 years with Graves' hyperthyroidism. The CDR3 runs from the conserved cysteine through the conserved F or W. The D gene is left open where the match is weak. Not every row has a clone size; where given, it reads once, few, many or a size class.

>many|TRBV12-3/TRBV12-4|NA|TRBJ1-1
CASKTQGTTEAFF
TGTGCCAGTAAAACGCAGGGGACGACTGAAGCTTTCTTT
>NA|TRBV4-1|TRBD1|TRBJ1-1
CANSHQGGNTEAFF
TGCGCCAACAGCCACCAAGGGGGCAACACTGAAGCTTTCTTT
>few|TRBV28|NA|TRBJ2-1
CASRTPGTPNLNEQFF
TGTGCCAGCAGAACCCCCGGGACGCCAAACCTCAATGAGCAGTTCTTC
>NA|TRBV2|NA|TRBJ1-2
CASREGQNHYGYTF
TGTGCCAGCAGGGAAGGACAGAACCACTATGGCTACACCTTC
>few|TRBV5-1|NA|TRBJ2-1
CASSTRTYNEQFF
TGCGCCAGCAGCACTCGGACCTACAATGAGCAGTTCTTC
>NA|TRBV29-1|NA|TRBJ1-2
CSVEEIVENYGYTF
TGCAGCGTTGAAGAGATTGTAGAAAACTATGGCTACACCTTC
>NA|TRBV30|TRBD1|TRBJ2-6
CAFGQGAFGANVLTF
TGTGCCTTCGGACAGGGGGCTTTTGGGGCCAACGTCCTGACTTTC
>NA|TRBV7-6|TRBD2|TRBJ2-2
CASSPNPSGSRYTGELFF
TGTGCCAGCAGCCCAAATCCAAGCGGGAGTCGATACACCGGGGAGCTGTTTTTT
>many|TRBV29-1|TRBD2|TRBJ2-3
CSVRSGGPDTQYF
TGCAGCGTCCGGTCGGGGGGGCCAGATACGCAGTATTTT
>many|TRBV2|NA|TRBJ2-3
CASSEEGTQYF
TGTGCCAGCAGTGAGGAGGGTACGCAGTATTTT
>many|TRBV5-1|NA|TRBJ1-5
CASSLAPGLSNQPQHF
TGCGCCAGCAGCTTGGCGCCAGGGTTGAGCAATCAGCCCCAGCATTTT
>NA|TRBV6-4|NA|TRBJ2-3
CASSDSIAGTDTQYF
TGTGCCAGCAGTGACTCGATAGCGGGCACAGATACGCAGTATTTT
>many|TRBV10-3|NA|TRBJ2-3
CAISVENTDTQYF
TGTGCCATCAGTGTGGAAAACACAGATACGCAGTATTTT
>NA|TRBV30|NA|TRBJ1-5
CAWSGQLFNQPQPF
TGTGCCTGGAGTGGACAGTTATTCAATCAGCCCCAGCCTTTT
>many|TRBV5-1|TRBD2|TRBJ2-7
CASSTVAGAYEQYF
TGCGCCAGCAGCACAGTAGCGGGGGCCTACGAGCAGTACTTC
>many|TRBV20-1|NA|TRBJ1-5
CSAMGHQNQPQHF
TGCAGTGCTATGGGACACCAAAATCAGCCCCAGCATTTT
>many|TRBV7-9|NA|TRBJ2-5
CASSLQDGRWETQYF
TGTGCCAGCAGCTTACAGGACGGGAGATGGGAGACCCAGTACTTC
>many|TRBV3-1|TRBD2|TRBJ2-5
CASSPTSGSQTQYF
TGTGCCAGCAGTCCGACTAGCGGGAGTCAGACCCAGTACTTC
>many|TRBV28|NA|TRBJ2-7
CASSFGAPGEQYF
TGTGCCAGCAGTTTTGGAGCACCAGGGGAGCAGTACTTC
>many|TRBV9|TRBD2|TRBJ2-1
CASSVDLAGAYNEQFF
TGTGCCAGCAGCGTAGACCTAGCGGGCGCCTACAATGAGCAGTTCTTC
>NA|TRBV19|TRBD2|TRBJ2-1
CASSILAATYNEQFF
TGTGCCAGTAGTATACTAGCGGCAACCTACAATGAGCAGTTCTTC
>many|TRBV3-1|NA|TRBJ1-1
CASSPGRYTEAFF
TGTGCCAGCAGTCCAGGGCGCTACACTGAAGCTTTCTTT
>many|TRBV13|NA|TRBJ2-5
CASSLRGTETQYF
TGTGCCAGCAGCTTACGCGGGACTGAGACCCAGTACTTC
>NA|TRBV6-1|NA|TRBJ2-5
CASSGHGASVETQYF
TGTGCCAGCAGTGGACACGGCGCCTCAGTGGAGACCCAGTACTTC
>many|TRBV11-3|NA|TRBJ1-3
CASSFRTDSGNTIYF
TGTGCCAGCAGCTTTCGGACGGACTCTGGAAACACCATATATTTT
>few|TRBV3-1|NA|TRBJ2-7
CASGQQSYEQYF
TGTGCCAGCGGCCAACAATCCTACGAGCAGTACTTC
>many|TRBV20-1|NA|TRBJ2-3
CSASIGSSTDTQYF
TGCAGTGCTAGTATCGGTTCTAGCACAGATACGCAGTATTTT
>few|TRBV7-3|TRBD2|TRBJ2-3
CASSPGTSEADTQYF
TGTGCCAGCAGCCCCGGGACTAGCGAGGCAGATACGCAGTATTTT
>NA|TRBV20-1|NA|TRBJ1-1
CSALAGGTNTEAFF
TGCAGTGCGCTTGCTGGGGGGACGAACACTGAAGCTTTCTTT
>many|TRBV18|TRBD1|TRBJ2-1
CASSLTGGTLNNEQFF
TGTGCCAGCTCACTCACAGGGGGCACACTTAACAATGAGCAGTTCTTC
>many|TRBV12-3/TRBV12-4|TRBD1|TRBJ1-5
CASSSTGNNQPQHF
TGTGCCAGCAGTTCGACAGGGAACAATCAGCCCCAGCATTTT
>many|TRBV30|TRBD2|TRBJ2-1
CAWTGPSGAYNEQFF
TGTGCCTGGACTGGCCCTAGCGGAGCCTACAATGAGCAGTTCTTC
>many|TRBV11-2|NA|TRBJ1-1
CASSPLVRMSAEAFF
TGTGCCAGCAGCCCTCTGGTCCGAATGTCAGCTGAAGCTTTCTTT
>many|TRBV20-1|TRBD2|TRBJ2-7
CSASSGTSGSGYEQYF
TGCAGTGCTAGCTCCGGGACTAGCGGGAGTGGCTACGAGCAGTACTTC
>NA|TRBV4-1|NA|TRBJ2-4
CASTDRAKNIQYF
TGCGCCAGCACCGACAGGGCCAAAAACATTCAGTACTTC
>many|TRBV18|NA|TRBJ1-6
CASSPAGVNSPLHF
TGTGCCAGCTCACCGGCAGGGGTTAATTCACCCCTCCACTTT
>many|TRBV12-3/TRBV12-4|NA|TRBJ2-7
CASSGTPTYEQYF
TGTGCCAGCAGCGGGACTCCGACCTACGAGCAGTACTTC
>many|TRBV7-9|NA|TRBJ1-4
CASSPGLSNEKLFF
TGTGCCAGCTCACCGGGACTGAGTAATGAAAAACTGTTTTTT
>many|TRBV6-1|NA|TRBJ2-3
CASLTGPTQYF
TGTGCCAGCCTAACAGGCCCTACGCAGTATTTT
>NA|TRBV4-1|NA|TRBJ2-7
CASSLHRGQGNEQYF
TGCGCCAGCAGCCTCCACCGGGGGCAGGGAAACGAGCAGTACTTC
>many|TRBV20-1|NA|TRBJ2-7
CSVARGTLPYEQYF
TGCAGCGTAGCTAGGGGGACCTTACCCTACGAGCAGTACTTC
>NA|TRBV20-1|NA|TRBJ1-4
CSARGQGQDNEKLFF
TGCAGTGCTAGGGGCCAGGGGCAGGATAATGAAAAACTGTTTTTT
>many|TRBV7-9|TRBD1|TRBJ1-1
CASSPRTGMNTEAFF
TGTGCCAGCAGCCCGCGGACAGGGATGAACACTGAAGCTTTCTTT
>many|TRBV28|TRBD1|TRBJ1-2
CASSSWTGSNYGYTF
TGTGCCAGCAGTTCATGGACAGGATCTAACTATGGCTACACCTTC